The sequence of this T cell receptor beta chain was determined in a study of cytomegalovirus exposure and HLA in healthy donors. Study results and caveats: Despite most TCR sequences being rare, some public TCRs occurred in many donors.

As concerns this clone: As yet, its antigen is unknown.

13 Jbeta primers and 60 Vbeta primers were used for the PCR. The repertoire was sequenced with immunoSEQ multiplex PCR; TCRdb's copy has only in-frame clones and lacks some. Its table lists over 65,000 clones. Germline loops: CDR1 KGHSH, CDR2 LQKENI. This CDR3 contains 14 residues. Unmatched junction bases numbered 4, after V lost 5 bases and J lost 5 bases. The genes are TRBV18 and TRBJ2-5; 11 bases agree with TRBD1. The material sequenced was PBMCs. The sequence was obtained from a man between 25 and 39 years old in good health and CMV-seronegative. The CDR3 spells CASSRTGGPETQYF. CDR3 DNA: TGTGCCAGCTCAAGGACAGGGGGCCCGGAGACCCAGTACTTC.